The rows below give T cell receptor beta chains drawn from one sample of a study of shared clonotypes between healthy human individuals. Assay: immunoSEQ multiplex PCR; the TCRdb copy retains only in-frame clones and omits some. This sample has about 460,000 clones, with 75% to 80% found just once. The sequenced sample consisted of PBMCs. All receptors derive from a woman aged 40 to 50 in good health. Some clones in this sample may be carry-over from other donors' samples. CDR3s include the opening cysteine and the closing phenylalanine or tryptophan. The D gene is left open where the match is weak. Where a row states a size, it is once, few, many or the class of an expanded clone; other rows omit it.

v_call	clone_size	d_call	j_call	cdr3_aa	cdr3_nt
TRBV7-7	-	TRBD1	TRBJ2-5	CASSLEGAGTQYF	TGTGCTAGCAGCTTAGAGGGGGCCGGGACCCAGTACTTC
TRBV7-3	-	-	TRBJ2-1	CASSLTGGHEQFF	TGTGCCAGCAGCTTAACGGGGGGCCATGAGCAGTTCTTC
TRBV5-1	-	-	TRBJ2-7	CASSFSSGLYEQYF	TGCGCCAGCAGCTTCTCCTCAGGACTATACGAGCAGTACTTC
TRBV7-9	few	-	TRBJ2-3	CASSLGISSPPTDTQYF	TGTGCCAGCAGCTTAGGGATCTCGTCCCCTCCCACAGATACGCAGTATTTT
TRBV19	many	TRBD1	TRBJ1-5	CASSIGTGEKPQHF	TGTGCCAGTAGTATTGGGACAGGGGAAAAGCCCCAGCATTTT
TRBV9	-	TRBD1	TRBJ2-2	CASSVFRGSNTGELFF	TGTGCCAGCAGCGTATTCAGGGGGTCGAACACCGGGGAGCTGTTTTTT
TRBV5-1	-	TRBD2	TRBJ2-5	CASSLGLAVLQETQYF	TGCGCCAGCAGCTTGGGACTAGCGGTACTCCAAGAGACCCAGTACTTC
TRBV4-1	-	-	TRBJ2-7	CASSQSALGTYEQYF	TGCGCCAGCAGCCAATCGGCGCTTGGGACCTACGAGCAGTACTTC
TRBV7-7	-	TRBD2	TRBJ2-1	CASSLAGGTSYNEQFF	TGTGCTAGCAGCTTAGCGGGGGGGACTAGCTACAATGAGCAGTTCTTC
TRBV18	-	-	TRBJ2-7	CASSPYLAPSYEQYF	TGTGCCAGCTCACCATACCTAGCGCCTTCCTACGAGCAGTACTTC
TRBV5-1	-	TRBD2	TRBJ2-7	CASSLGLAGFYEQYF	TGCGCCAGCAGCTTGGGACTAGCGGGATTTTACGAGCAGTACTTC
TRBV28	-	-	TRBJ2-7	CATGTVTYEQYF	TGTGCCACCGGGACTGTTACCTACGAGCAGTACTTC
TRBV5-4	-	-	TRBJ1-1	CASSLGAGPEAFF	TGTGCCAGCAGCTTGGGTGCGGGGCCCGAAGCTTTCTTT
TRBV4-3	-	-	TRBJ2-1	CASSQGGNYNEQFF	TGCGCCAGCAGCCAAGGAGGGAATTACAATGAGCAGTTCTTC
TRBV6-4	many	TRBD2	TRBJ2-3	CASSEGLAETDTQYF	TGTGCCAGCAGTGAAGGTCTAGCGGAAACAGATACGCAGTATTTT
TRBV4-2	-	TRBD2	TRBJ2-1	CASSQSLGASGSSYNEQFF	TGTGCCAGCAGCCAATCCCTCGGGGCTAGCGGGAGTTCCTACAATGAGCAGTTCTTC
TRBV28	-	TRBD1	TRBJ1-5	CASTRQGGRQPQHF	TGTGCCAGCACCCGTCAGGGGGGCAGACAGCCCCAGCATTTT
TRBV2	few	TRBD1	TRBJ2-1	CADRGYNEQFF	TGTGCCGACAGGGGCTACAATGAGCAGTTCTTC
TRBV29-1	-	-	TRBJ1-2	CSVPTENGYTF	TGCAGCGTTCCGACAGAGAATGGCTACACCTTC
TRBV19	few	TRBD1	TRBJ1-5	CASRGQGVGNQPQHF	TGTGCCAGTAGGGGACAGGGGGTGGGCAATCAGCCCCAGCATTTT
TRBV29-1	-	-	TRBJ1-1	CSVASYRMNTEAFF	TGCAGCGTTGCATCCTACAGGATGAACACTGAAGCTTTCTTT
TRBV6-1	-	-	TRBJ2-7	CASSGLGASYEQYF	TGTGCCAGCAGTGGGTTGGGGGCCTCCTACGAGCAGTACTTC
TRBV6-5	few	-	TRBJ2-1	CASIGKWDNEQFF	TGTGCCAGCATAGGGAAGTGGGACAATGAGCAGTTCTTC
TRBV18	once	-	TRBJ2-7	CASSPGVMPYEQYF	TGTGCCAGCTCACCAGGGGTAATGCCCTACGAGCAGTACTTC
TRBV7-8	-	-	TRBJ2-6	CASSLETGANVLTF	TGTGCCAGCAGCTTAGAGACCGGGGCCAACGTCCTGACTTTC
TRBV7-9	-	TRBD1	TRBJ2-7	CASSLRAGTGVSYEQYF	TGTGCCAGCAGCTTGCGCGCCGGGACAGGAGTCTCCTACGAGCAGTACTTC
TRBV29-1	-	TRBD1	TRBJ1-2	CSVVRSGQGGYGYTF	TGCAGCGTTGTTCGATCTGGACAGGGGGGCTATGGCTACACCTTC
TRBV5-1	-	TRBD1	TRBJ1-4	CASSRQGSNEKLFF	TGCGCCAGCAGCAGACAGGGGTCTAATGAAAAACTGTTTTTT
TRBV11-2	-	-	TRBJ1-5	CASSLGGRSNQPQHF	TGTGCCAGCAGCTTGGGGGGGCGCAGCAATCAGCCCCAGCATTTT
TRBV7-7	-	-	TRBJ2-3	CASSKQSTDTQYF	TGTGCTAGCAGTAAACAGAGCACAGATACGCAGTATTTT
TRBV9	-	TRBD1	TRBJ1-3	CASSTMTGDSGNTIYF	TGTGCCAGCAGCACCATGACAGGGGACTCTGGAAACACCATATATTTT
TRBV28	many	-	TRBJ2-7	CASSPYTKQYF	TGTGCCAGCAGTCCCTATACGAAGCAGTACTTC
TRBV6-1	many	TRBD2	TRBJ2-1	CASVLLAGGGDEQFF	TGTGCCAGCGTCCTCCTAGCGGGAGGTGGCGATGAGCAGTTCTTC
TRBV7-3	-	TRBD1	TRBJ2-5	CASSRGQAETQYF	TGTGCCAGCAGCCGGGGACAGGCAGAGACCCAGTACTTC
TRBV19	few	-	TRBJ1-1	CASSNRAGYTEAFF	TGTGCCAGTAGTAACAGGGCTGGATACACTGAAGCTTTCTTT